The entry below gives a single T cell receptor beta chain sequence along with its context. Its antigen is not known. This entry belongs to a study of cytomegalovirus exposure and HLA in healthy donors. Broader study findings: A later analysis, which compared TCR beta chains of equal frequency, found the HLA-associated ones more clonally expanded.

V gave up 6 bases and J gave up 6 bases; unmatched junction bases: 8. The CDR3 is 14 residues long. The germline V gene has CDR1 MNHNY and CDR2 SVGAGI (reference sequence). Both 60 Vbeta primers and 13 Jbeta primers went into the PCR. Sequenced by immunoSEQ multiplex PCR; TCRdb stores in-frame clones only, minus some. The sample has 50,000 or so clones, approximately 72% seen once. The clonotype was recovered from a woman aged 50 to 60 in good health and CMV-seronegative. The chain carries TRBV6-6 and TRBJ1-2, with 9 bases aligning to TRBD1. Sequenced sample: PBMCs. The CDR3 DNA sequence: TGTGCCAGCAGGGCGACCGGGACAGGGAATGGCTACACCTTC. As protein: CASRATGTGNGYTF.